These T cell receptor beta chains were read from a single sample in a study of blood T cell repertoires in COVID-19. Sequencing was performed with immunoSEQ multiplex PCR; in TCRdb, only in-frame clones are kept and a portion is missing. The sample has about 170,000 clones, roughly nine tenths seen once. Sequenced: peripheral blood. These receptors were collected from a woman aged 55-75 years with COVID-19, enrolled during active disease. Both conserved end residues are part of each CDR3. Only some rows state a clone size, as once, few, many or a class for expanded clones.

clone_size: -; v_call: TRBV7-2; j_call: TRBJ2-3; cdr3_aa: CASSLVAGGADTQYF
clone_size: -; v_call: TRBV6-6; j_call: TRBJ1-5; cdr3_aa: CASSYQGAGQPQHF
clone_size: -; v_call: TRBV5-1; j_call: TRBJ1-6; cdr3_aa: CASSSDMNSPLHF
clone_size: -; v_call: TRBV9; j_call: TRBJ2-1; cdr3_aa: CASSVSGRTYNEQFF
clone_size: -; v_call: TRBV27; j_call: TRBJ1-3; cdr3_aa: CASSLGPAADGNTIYF
clone_size: -; v_call: TRBV4-3; j_call: TRBJ2-7; cdr3_aa: CASSQSLAGVYEQYF
clone_size: -; v_call: TRBV29-1; j_call: TRBJ2-7; cdr3_aa: CSAQDRGGIYEQYF
clone_size: once; v_call: TRBV7-2; j_call: TRBJ1-6; cdr3_aa: CASSPTPGVSYNSPLHF
clone_size: -; v_call: TRBV19; j_call: TRBJ1-1; cdr3_aa: CASSMGGQGLGTEAFF
clone_size: -; v_call: TRBV19; j_call: TRBJ2-5; cdr3_aa: CASRPDRGGGETQYF
clone_size: -; v_call: TRBV18; j_call: TRBJ1-5; cdr3_aa: CASSPETGGWSYSNQPQHF
clone_size: -; v_call: TRBV9; j_call: TRBJ2-1; cdr3_aa: CASSPPSGLAGATYNEQFF
clone_size: -; v_call: TRBV19; j_call: TRBJ1-2; cdr3_aa: CASTSTGKPVVGYTF
clone_size: -; v_call: TRBV9; j_call: TRBJ1-1; cdr3_aa: CASSVGGRVGTEAFF
clone_size: -; v_call: TRBV27; j_call: TRBJ1-6; cdr3_aa: CASSFKWFGDSPLHF
clone_size: -; v_call: TRBV6-5; j_call: TRBJ1-2; cdr3_aa: CASSPRTGSWNGYTF
clone_size: once; v_call: TRBV4-3; j_call: TRBJ2-7; cdr3_aa: CASSQVGIGASGYEQYF
clone_size: -; v_call: TRBV27; j_call: TRBJ2-1; cdr3_aa: CASRYQGQGYNEQFF
clone_size: -; v_call: TRBV24-1; j_call: TRBJ2-1; cdr3_aa: CATSHLAGVSEQFF
clone_size: -; v_call: TRBV4-3; j_call: TRBJ2-3; cdr3_aa: CASSQAGGGPMEDTQYF
clone_size: -; v_call: TRBV7-2; j_call: TRBJ2-5; cdr3_aa: CASSLGLARETQYF
clone_size: -; v_call: TRBV7-9; j_call: TRBJ1-6; cdr3_aa: CASSYWASSYNSPLHF
clone_size: -; v_call: TRBV28; j_call: TRBJ1-5; cdr3_aa: CASSLSTPDRANQPQHF
clone_size: -; v_call: TRBV27; j_call: TRBJ2-1; cdr3_aa: CASRKSSYNEQFF
clone_size: -; v_call: TRBV9; j_call: TRBJ1-3; cdr3_aa: CASSPPGHSGNTIYF
clone_size: -; v_call: TRBV6-2/TRBV6-3; j_call: TRBJ2-3; cdr3_aa: CASSYVAQDTQYF
clone_size: -; v_call: TRBV10-3; j_call: TRBJ1-2; cdr3_aa: CAISEGGARSGYTF